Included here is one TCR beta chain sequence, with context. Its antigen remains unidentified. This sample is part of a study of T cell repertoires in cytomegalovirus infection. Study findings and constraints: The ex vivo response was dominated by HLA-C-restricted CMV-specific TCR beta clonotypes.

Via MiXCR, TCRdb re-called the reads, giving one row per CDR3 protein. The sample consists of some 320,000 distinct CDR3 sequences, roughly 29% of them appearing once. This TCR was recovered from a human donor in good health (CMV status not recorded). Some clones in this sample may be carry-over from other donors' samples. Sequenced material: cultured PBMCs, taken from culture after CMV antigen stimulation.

The DNA for the CDR3 is TGTGCCAGCACGAGGGTGACAGATACGCAGTATTTT. It is translated as CASTRVTDTQYF. The chain links TRBV7-9 to TRBJ2-3; TRBD2 might be the D (5 bases). With 7 bases removed from V and 3 bases from J, the gap between germline ends came to 8 bases. In germline, CDR1 is SEHNR, CDR2 FQNEAQ (reference sequence). The CDR3 has 12 residues.